The subject of this entry is one TCR beta chain. The antigen it binds to is not known. The input lacks base qualities; no much larger clone sits a single base away. The library was prepared using the immunoSEQ multiplex PCR assay. A mixture of 60 forward primers for TCR Vbeta segments and 13 reverse primers for TCR Jbeta segments was used in the multiplex PCR. The CDR3 region of rearranged TCR beta genes was amplified from genomic DNA by a multiplex PCR assay. Amplified TCR beta libraries were sequenced as 87-base-pair reads on the Illumina HiSeq System. Concerning the study's data processing: Across the 500 to 700 repertoires, a later analysis counted 60 million to 90 million unique TCR beta chains, approximately 10 million of which were shared by at least two donors. Raw reads were error-corrected and collapsed into unique sequences with a nearest-neighbor algorithm that merged closely related sequences to remove PCR and sequencing errors. CDR3 sequences were aligned to IMGT reference sequences to assign V, D and J gene segments. For a sequence to be retained, a match of at least six nucleotides was required to both a V gene segment and a J gene segment. Rearrangements were classified as productive when the CDR3 lacked stop codons and remained in frame with V and J, and all other rearrangements were classified as non-productive. CDR3 was defined by IMGT convention, running from the second conserved V-encoded cysteine to the conserved J-encoded phenylalanine. In an earlier analysis of approximately 500 of the donors, sequences lacking an unambiguous match to a single V gene segment were excluded. In an earlier analysis of 587 of the donors, V segments were called functional above 56.7% productive rearrangements and were called segregating when the between-donor standard deviation exceeded 5%. A statistical classification framework was built to diagnose cytomegalovirus status from the catalog of TCR beta chain sequences. In a later analysis, V and J genes were assigned by comparing TCR nucleotide sequences against IMGT/GENE-DB human TR gene sequences. Using the TCRdist pipeline, a later analysis assigned CDR3 sequences along with most-parsimonious VDJ recombination scenarios. In a later analysis, every TCR beta chain was defined by the combination of its CDR3 amino acid sequence and its V-gene family, and reads without a unique V-gene family were dropped. To address suspected cross-contamination and a sequencing artifact, a later analysis removed around 600 highly shared, low-generation-probability nucleotide sequences. A later analysis calculated a clonal expansion index for each public chain from normalized within-repertoire ranks of inferred template counts. A later analysis computed generation probabilities with a VDJ recombination model fitted to out-of-frame rearrangements, and checked the results against IGoR. Hypergeometric tests were used in a later analysis to score TCR-TCR, TCR-HLA and TCR-CMV co-occurrence, with a repertoire-size bias correction applied to the TCR pairs. False discovery rates were estimated in a later analysis by permuting HLA or CMV assignments 20 times. In a later analysis, co-occurring TCRs were grouped using DBSCAN, and TCRdist sequence similarity was added for clustering within HLA-allele-positive subsets. Repertoires with fewer than 30,000 or more than 120,000 public chains were left out of co-occurrence clustering, as were about 5 repertoires with anomalous nucleotide sharing. Imported from immuneACCESS, the table was reduced by TCRdb to in-frame sequences with V and J called. These copies leave out some clones; in studies compared against another copy, an unresolved V gene accounts for under half, and the cause of the remainder is not known. That table is the source of V, J and clone size, and D and trimming were worked out from the DNA. For this sample there are about 110,000 clones; nearly 15% appear just once. 0.83% of the sample is in the top ten clones.

The cohort comprised hundreds of healthy bone marrow donors. At the time of sampling, every cohort member was nominally healthy, though immune exposures that went unrecorded were likely present. The donor tested CMV seronegative and was one of the 352 seronegative cohort members. Each donor provided a peripheral blood sample, and peripheral blood mononuclear cells were used for TCR beta sequencing. Genomic DNA was extracted from the blood cell samples with the Qiagen DNeasy Blood Extraction Kit. This record comes from a study of cytomegalovirus exposure and HLA in healthy donors (dated by TCRdb to the late 2010s). Concerning the study at large: An earlier analysis of about 560 of the donors reported approximately 280 Gb of sequence data and 117 million unique TCR beta sequences obtained from some 200 million T cells. An early release that covered about 640 HLA-typed donors contained approximately 300 gigabases of sequencing data and 75 million to 100 million unique TCR sequences. Of the 300 to 450 genotyped donors, more than 75% were placed in the genetic ancestry cluster associated with self-reported Caucasian donors. The study aimed to test whether signatures of past pathogen exposure could be identified by cataloging public T cell receptors. Using immunosequencing, the study profiled T cell repertoires from 640 or so subjects and related those repertoires to cytomegalovirus serostatus. Besides the first cohort of 550 to 750 subjects, a separate validation cohort made up of 120 different subjects was used. High-throughput TCR immunosequencing, statistical association of individual TCRs with disease status, and machine learning were combined to predict cytomegalovirus infection status. In a later analysis, previously published TCR beta repertoires from 670 or so donors were re-analyzed and high-resolution HLA genotyping was added so that TCR occurrence patterns could be studied. In the later analysis, no new phenotypic data were used to find candidate immune exposures; instead, reliance was placed on TCR beta sequences and their occurrence across donors. To decide whether each TCR beta V gene segment behaved as functional or pseudogenic, an earlier analysis of some 580 of the donors relied on high-throughput TCR beta sequencing. Donor age, sex, ethnicity and CMV serostatus were compiled alongside the repertoire data. A later genetic analysis used genome-wide SNP genotypes for about 60% of the roughly 670 donors, treating that subset as a discovery cohort. All discovery cohort repertoires had been generated on a single sequencing platform. Both class I and class II loci were covered by HLA typing, at four-digit resolution. Typing coverage differed by locus: A, B, C, DRB1 and DQB1 were typed in about 629-640 donors, DQA1 in about 500, DPA1 in 600 to 610, and DPB1 in around 490. Because of strong linkage in the cohort, roughly five DR-DQ haplotypes were treated as single units for association and clustering. Across approximately 400 genotyped donors of the cohort, an average of about 250,000 unique TCR beta nucleotide sequences per donor were sequenced, and roughly a sixth of those sequences were non-productive.

Taken from the germline V gene (reference sequence), the CDR1 and CDR2 loops are SEHNR and FQNEAQ. V lost 5 bases and J lost 0 bases, and the count of bases not matched to a germline gene is 9. The CDR3 runs 16 residues from the cysteine to the phenylalanine. Left in the record is the CDR3 DNA by itself, 48 bases read in frame from the first base. Findings and caveats that apply to the study as a whole: Compared with the approximately 710-donor mean, donors in an Asian-associated ancestry cluster had fewer N-insertions in productive TCRs, according to a later genetic analysis. HLA typing was unavailable for some donors at each locus, so association tests used only the typed subset. The only immune exposure information available for the cohort was CMV serostatus. A further reported finding was that TCR beta sequences accurately predicted the HLA-A and HLA-B alleles for most subjects in the first cohort. Some IMGT-functional V segments, including TRBV6-2 and TRBV6-3, could not be distinguished by the 87-base-pair reads and were therefore excluded. In a later analysis, several top co-occurrence clusters were reported to appear linked to parvovirus B19, influenza, CMV and Epstein-Barr virus. The study listed 150 to 200 TCR beta chains as associated with cytomegalovirus. Linkage disequilibrium might explain the correlated functional status among segregating V segments, but an unknown experimental factor could not be excluded. A cluster of highly shared sequence variants was judged likely to be a technical artifact of the sequencing pipeline. In an earlier analysis of about 600 of the donors, most TCR beta V segments appeared in productive rearrangements about 87% or about 30% of the time, broadly matching IMGT annotations. Most TCR sequences were seen in very few donors, while some public TCRs were found in many individuals. A later genetic analysis associated a missense DCLRE1C variant with V-gene and J-gene trimming of TCR beta chains, and an independent cohort replicated the association. Cytomegalovirus status was reported to be diagnosed by the classifier with high specificity and sensitivity in both the original and validation cohorts. Sequencing depth was assumed to be roughly uniform across donors in the presence/absence analyses, though that assumption may not hold. Compared with equally common non-associated chains, HLA-associated TCR beta chains in a later analysis were more clonally expanded and had lower generation probabilities. Most CMV-associated TCR beta chains appeared to be HLA-restricted in a later analysis, and the HLA associations seemed to be driven largely by CMV exposure. In a later analysis, the rate of TCR association differed among HLA loci, with DRB1 alleles having the most associated TCRs and HLA-C alleles having the fewest. The cohort was sequenced for TCR beta chains only, and without alpha or paired-chain data the features that could be detected were limited. At a false discovery rate of 0.05, a later analysis linked 16,951 TCR beta sequences to specific HLA alleles. Assigning TCR associations to individual alleles was difficult when HLA alleles, especially DR and DQ, strongly co-occurred. Three of the identified cytomegalovirus-associated TCR beta chains were confirmed in vitro to be specific for cytomegalovirus antigens. According to the authors, the approach could potentially be generalized to other disease states and immunological phenotypes. Because counts were too low, 15 to 20 rarely observed V segments, including chromosome 9 orphons, were left out of the earlier analysis of about 500 of the donors.

This clonotype was sampled from a female donor in good health and CMV-seronegative. The V gene is TRBV7-9 and the J gene is TRBJ1-2, with 7 bases aligning to TRBD1. Sequencing was done on a sample of PBMCs. The CDR3: CASSPRTGPANYGYTF. The nucleotides read TGTGCCAGCAGCCCTCGGACAGGACCAGCTAACTATGGCTACACCTTC. Where the CDR3 stops, the reference TRBV7-9 and TRBJ1-2 genes take over; the full variable domain is DTGVSQNPRHKITKRGQNVTFRCDPISEHNRLYWYRQTLGQGPEFLTYFQNEAQLEKSRLLSDRFSAERPKGSFSTLEIQRTEQGDSAMYLCASSPRTGPANYGYTFGSGTRLTVV.